One TCR beta chain is described in this entry. This entry is derived from a study of T cell responses to AZD1222 COVID-19 vaccine. The method was immunoSEQ multiplex PCR; TCRdb's version includes in-frame clones alone and lacks a portion of them. The sample has 130,000 or so clones; approximately 95% are singletons. Germline CDR1 reads SNHLY; CDR2 reads FYNNEI. The CDR3 extends over 11 amino acids. The V and J ends lost 5 bases and 7 bases respectively, with 8 bases between them. Source: peripheral blood, taken on day 0 of MenACWY control vaccination. The TCR was taken from an adult in good health. The chain employs TRBV2 and TRBJ1-1; D uncertain. The CDR3 sequence is CASSRTSEAFF. The CDR3 region has the DNA TGTGCCAGCAGTAGGACGAGTGAAGCTTTCTTT.